This T cell receptor beta chain comes out of a study of cytomegalovirus exposure and HLA in healthy donors (TCRdb year 2017). About the study as a whole: An earlier analysis of 550 to 700 of the donors reported roughly 270 Gb of sequence data and some 100 million unique TCR beta sequences from about 179 million T cells. An earlier analysis of more than 450 of the donors used high-throughput TCR beta sequencing to judge whether each TCR beta V gene segment behaved as functional or pseudogenic. The later analysis used no new phenotypic data to find candidate immune exposures, relying instead on TCR beta sequences and their occurrence across donors. To predict cytomegalovirus infection status, the study brought together high-throughput TCR immunosequencing, statistical association of individual TCRs with disease status, and machine learning. To study patterns of TCR occurrence, a later analysis re-analyzed previously published TCR beta repertoires from 550 to 800 donors and added high-resolution HLA genotyping. Four or five DR-DQ haplotypes were treated as single units for association and clustering because of strong linkage in the cohort. A later genetic analysis used genome-wide SNP genotypes for about 60% of the roughly 670 donors, treating that subset as a discovery cohort. Alongside the repertoire data, information on donor age, sex, ethnicity and CMV serostatus was compiled. The genetic ancestry cluster associated with self-reported Caucasian donors included roughly 84% of the approximately 400 genotyped donors. Both class I and class II loci were covered by HLA typing, at four-digit resolution. The T cell repertoires of roughly 660 subjects were profiled by immunosequencing and related to cytomegalovirus serostatus. Among 398 genotyped donors of the cohort, an average of approximately 250,000 unique TCR beta nucleotide sequences were sequenced per donor, 15% to 20% of them non-productive. Along with the approximately 650-subject first cohort, a separate validation cohort of around 110 different subjects was used. Approximately 310 gigabases of sequencing data and 70 million to 100 million unique TCR sequences were included in an early release covering around 650 HLA-typed donors. The aim of the study was to test whether cataloging public T cell receptors could identify signatures of past pathogen exposure. Every discovery cohort repertoire had been produced on one sequencing platform. Typing coverage differed by locus: A, B, C, DRB1 and DQB1 were typed in roughly 620-630 donors, DQA1 in 522, DPA1 in 600 to 610, and DPB1 in around 440. The study at large found these results: The classifier was reported to diagnose cytomegalovirus status with high specificity and sensitivity in both the original cohort and the validation cohort. A cluster of highly shared sequence variants was judged likely to represent a technical artifact of the sequencing pipeline. The cohort was sequenced for TCR beta chains only, and without alpha or paired-chain data the features that could be detected were limited. According to a later genetic analysis, donors in an Asian-associated ancestry cluster had fewer N-insertions in productive TCRs than the roughly 660-donor mean. In a later analysis, 16,951 TCR beta sequences were associated with specific HLA alleles at a false discovery rate of 0.05. Compared with equally common non-associated chains, HLA-associated TCR beta chains in a later analysis were more clonally expanded and had lower generation probabilities. When HLA alleles, especially DR and DQ, strongly co-occurred, attributing TCR associations to individual alleles was difficult. A later genetic analysis associated a missense DCLRE1C variant with V-gene and J-gene trimming of TCR beta chains, and an independent cohort replicated the association. HLA typing was unavailable for some donors at each locus, so association tests used only the typed subset. A total of some 180 TCR beta chains were listed by the study as associated with cytomegalovirus. In a later analysis, most CMV-associated TCR beta chains were found to appear HLA-restricted, with HLA associations seemingly driven largely by CMV exposure. A later analysis reported that several top co-occurrence clusters appeared linked to parvovirus B19, influenza, CMV and Epstein-Barr virus. Linkage disequilibrium might explain the correlated functional status among segregating V segments, but an unknown experimental factor could not be ruled out. Because counts were too low, under 20 rarely observed V segments, including chromosome 9 orphons, were left out of the earlier analysis of roughly 600 of the donors. The authors suggested that the approach could potentially be extended to other disease states and immunological phenotypes. In an earlier analysis of some 540 of the donors, most TCR beta V segments appeared in productive rearrangements about 87% or about 30% of the time, broadly matching IMGT annotations. A later analysis found that TCR association rates varied across HLA loci, with DRB1 alleles showing the most associated TCRs and HLA-C alleles the fewest. In vitro tests confirmed that a few of the cytomegalovirus-associated TCR beta chains recognize cytomegalovirus antigens. CMV serostatus was the only immune exposure information available for the cohort. Most TCR sequences were seen in very few donors, while some public TCRs were found in many individuals. A further reported finding was that TCR beta sequences accurately predicted the HLA-A and HLA-B alleles for most subjects in the first cohort. The presence/absence analyses assumed that sequencing depth was roughly uniform across donors, and that assumption may not be true.

This clone was seen once. Its binding antigen is unknown. The junction and the germline gene differ at one end; a read error may be behind it. The cohort was made up of under 800 healthy bone marrow donors. All cohort members were sampled while nominally healthy, although unrecorded immune exposures were likely present. The donor was CMV seronegative and belonged to the group of roughly 330 seronegative cohort members. A peripheral blood sample was provided by each donor, and peripheral blood mononuclear cells were used for TCR beta sequencing. Genomic DNA was extracted from the blood cell samples with the Qiagen DNeasy Blood Extraction Kit. Libraries were made using the immunoSEQ multiplex PCR assay. A mixture of 60 forward primers for TCR Vbeta segments and 13 reverse primers for TCR Jbeta segments was used in the multiplex PCR. Amplification of the CDR3 region of rearranged TCR beta genes was performed with a multiplex PCR assay on genomic DNA. On the Illumina HiSeq System, the amplified TCR beta libraries were sequenced as 87-base-pair reads. The original pipeline was this. In a later analysis, 77 million or so unique TCR beta chains were counted across the approximately 620 repertoires, and approximately 11 million of these chains were shared by at least two donors. Raw reads were error-corrected and collapsed into unique sequences by a nearest-neighbor algorithm in which closely related sequences were merged to remove PCR and sequencing errors. Alignment of CDR3 sequences to IMGT reference sequences was used to assign V, D and J gene segments. For a sequence to be retained, at least a six-nucleotide match to both a V gene segment and a J gene segment was required. Rearrangements were classified as productive when the CDR3 lacked stop codons and remained in frame with V and J, and all other rearrangements were classified as non-productive. CDR3 was defined according to IMGT convention as the region running from the second conserved V-encoded cysteine to the conserved J-encoded phenylalanine. The earlier analysis of roughly 590 of the donors excluded sequences that lacked an unambiguous match to a single V gene segment. An earlier analysis of 587 of the donors called V segments functional above 56.7% productive rearrangements and segregating when the between-donor standard deviation exceeded 5%. A statistical classification framework was built to diagnose cytomegalovirus status from the catalog of TCR beta chain sequences. In a later analysis, TCR nucleotide sequences were compared against IMGT/GENE-DB human TR gene sequences so that V and J genes could be assigned. The TCRdist pipeline was used in a later analysis to assign CDR3 sequences and most-parsimonious VDJ recombination scenarios. A later analysis defined each TCR beta chain by its CDR3 amino acid sequence plus V-gene family, and excluded reads lacking a unique V-gene family. To address suspected cross-contamination and a sequencing artifact, a later analysis removed approximately 600 highly shared, low-generation-probability nucleotide sequences. In a later analysis, a clonal expansion index for each public chain was calculated from normalized within-repertoire ranks of inferred template counts. Generation probabilities in a later analysis came from a VDJ recombination model fitted to out-of-frame rearrangements, and those results were checked against IGoR. In a later analysis, TCR-TCR, TCR-HLA and TCR-CMV co-occurrence was scored with hypergeometric tests, and a repertoire-size bias correction was applied to TCR pairs. In a later analysis, false discovery rates were estimated by permuting HLA or CMV assignments 20 times. In a later analysis, co-occurring TCRs were grouped using DBSCAN, and TCRdist sequence similarity was added for clustering within HLA-allele-positive subsets. For co-occurrence clustering, repertoires with fewer than 30,000 or more than 120,000 public chains were excluded, along with five repertoires with anomalous nucleotide sharing. Sourced from immuneACCESS, this table was stored by TCRdb with only in-frame sequences that have V and J called. A share of the clones is absent; for the studies checked, an unresolved V gene accounts for under half, and the remainder has no known explanation. That table furnishes V, J and clone size, whereas the DNA furnished D and trimming. The sample table holds 150,000 to 200,000 clones, of which 60% to 85% were seen once. Of the sample, approximately 3.1% is held by the ten largest clones.

Specimen: PBMCs. This clonotype was obtained from a woman in her thirties or forties in good health and CMV-seronegative.

The CDR3 protein sequence reads: CATANTREDSHPGPF. In nucleotides, the sequence is TGTGCCACCGCCAACACGCGGGAAGATTCCCACCCTGGGCCCTTT. This receptor chain uses TRBV15 and TRBJ1-4; the D gene remains uncertain. CDR1 and CDR2 were assigned from the germline V gene (reference sequence) as LNHNV and YYDKDF. Reading from cysteine to phenylalanine, the CDR3 counts 15 amino acids. Solely the CDR3 DNA is kept, with 45 bases framed from the first base. Supplemented by the reference TRBV15 and TRBJ1-4 proteins around the CDR3, the complete variable domain is DAMVIQNPRYQVTQFGKPVTLSCSQTLNHNVMYWYQQKSSQAPKLLFHYYDKDFNNEADTPDNFQSRRPNTSFCFLDIRSPGLGDTAMYLCATANTREDSHPGPFGSGTQLSVL.